The TCR beta chain described here comes from a study of CD8+CD57+ T cells in acquired aplastic anemia. Genomic DNA, the template, was used for profiling of the TCR beta VDJ and CDR3. TCRdb passed the reads through MiXCR, listing each CDR3 protein once. The repertoire holds some 180,000 distinct CDR3 sequences, with 45% to 60% as singletons. The CDR3 runs to 15 residues. Germline CDR1 and CDR2: ENHRY and SYGVKD. Of note for this clonotype: The junction departs from the called germline gene at one end, perhaps through a read error.

Previously, flow cytometry had revealed CD8+CD57+ cell expansion in the patients chosen for sequencing. The chain joins TRBV10-3 to TRBJ2-1; D call uncertain. The receptor comes from a human donor with aplastic anemia. Material for sequencing was sorted CD4+, CD8+, or CD8+CD57+ T cells (not recorded which) from PBMCs. Here the CDR3 reads CAISDSGGPYNERFF. The CDR3 DNA reads as TGTGCCATCAGTGACTCGGGTGGGCCCTACAATGAGCGGTTCTTC.